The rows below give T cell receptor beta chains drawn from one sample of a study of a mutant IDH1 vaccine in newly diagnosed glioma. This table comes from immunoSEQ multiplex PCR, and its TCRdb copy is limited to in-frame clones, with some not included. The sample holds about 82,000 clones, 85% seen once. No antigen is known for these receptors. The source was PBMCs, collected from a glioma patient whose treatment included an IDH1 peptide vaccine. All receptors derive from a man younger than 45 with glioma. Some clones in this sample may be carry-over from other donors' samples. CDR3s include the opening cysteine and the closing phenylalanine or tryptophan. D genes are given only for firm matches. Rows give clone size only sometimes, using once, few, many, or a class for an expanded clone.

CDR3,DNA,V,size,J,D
CASSLGARGLRGYTF,TGCGCCAGCAGCTTGGGTGCGCGGGGGCTGAGGGGCTACACCTTC,TRBV5-1,-,TRBJ1-2,-
CASSQLATQYF,TGTGCCAGCAGTCAACTTGCGACCCAGTACTTC,TRBV2,-,TRBJ2-5,-
CASSLRTHYNEQFF,TGTGCCAGCAGTTTAAGGACTCATTACAATGAGCAGTTCTTC,TRBV27,-,TRBJ2-1,-
CSAREFYGYTF,TGCAGTGCTAGAGAGTTCTATGGCTACACCTTC,TRBV20-1,-,TRBJ1-2,-
CASSTYRTGLNEKLFF,TGTGCCAGCAGCACGTACCGGACAGGACTTAATGAAAAACTGTTTTTT,TRBV5-6,-,TRBJ1-4,TRBD1
CASSPRWTGYEQYF,TGTGCCAGCAGCCCCCGGTGGACGGGATACGAGCAGTACTTC,TRBV7-9,-,TRBJ2-7,-
CAWSPKGTVEKLFF,TGTGCCTGGAGTCCGAAAGGGACAGTTGAAAAACTGTTTTTT,TRBV30,-,TRBJ1-4,TRBD1
CASSLAGERKTEAFF,TGTGCCAGCAGCCTCGCAGGGGAGAGGAAGACTGAAGCTTTCTTT,TRBV5-5,-,TRBJ1-1,-
CASRLAGGINEQFF,TGTGCCAGTAGGTTGGCGGGAGGGATTAATGAGCAGTTCTTC,TRBV19,-,TRBJ2-1,TRBD2
CASRSRGGYTGELFF,TGTGCCAGCAGATCGCGGGGGGGCTACACCGGGGAGCTGTTTTTT,TRBV5-8,-,TRBJ2-2,TRBD2
CASSLGGMKETQYF,TGTGCCAGCAGCTTGGGAGGGATGAAAGAGACCCAGTACTTC,TRBV5-4,-,TRBJ2-5,-
CASSPRGRSTDTQYF,TGCGCCAGCAGCCCCAGGGGCCGTAGCACAGATACGCAGTATTTT,TRBV4-1,-,TRBJ2-3,-
CASSVGQGAGNEKLFF,TGTGCCAGCAGCGTGGGACAGGGGGCGGGTAATGAAAAACTGTTTTTT,TRBV9,-,TRBJ1-4,TRBD1
CASSVGRRNYGYTF,TGCGCCAGCAGCGTTGGACGGAGAAACTATGGCTACACCTTC,TRBV5-1,once,TRBJ1-2,-
CASSRETVGELFF,TGTGCCAGCAGCCGAGAAACGGTCGGGGAGCTGTTTTTT,TRBV5-4,-,TRBJ2-2,-
CASAGQGDTPYEQYF,TGTGCCAGCGCTGGACAGGGGGACACACCCTACGAGCAGTACTTC,TRBV2,-,TRBJ2-7,TRBD1
CAWTPSRDTAFF,TGTGCCTGGACCCCCTCTAGGGACACAGCTTTCTTT,TRBV30,few,TRBJ1-1,-
CASSASGQAISYEQYF,TGTGCCAGCAGCGCCTCGGGACAGGCGATATCCTACGAGCAGTACTTC,TRBV2,-,TRBJ2-7,TRBD1
CASSPAYNEQFF,TGTGCCAGCAGCCCCGCTTACAATGAGCAGTTCTTC,TRBV6-6,-,TRBJ2-1,-
CASSLAVGAEEQYF,TGCGCCAGCAGCTTGGCGGTGGGAGCGGAAGAGCAGTACTTC,TRBV5-1,-,TRBJ2-7,-
CASSFARTGRLLDEQYF,TGTGCCAGCAGCTTTGCTCGGACAGGACGTTTACTGGACGAGCAGTACTTC,TRBV5-6,-,TRBJ2-7,TRBD1
CASSRAGEGIQYF,TGCGCCAGCAGCCGAGCGGGAGAGGGCATTCAGTACTTC,TRBV10-1,once,TRBJ2-4,TRBD2
CASSRQEYNYGYTF,TGCGCCAGCAGCCGGCAGGAATATAACTATGGCTACACCTTC,TRBV5-1,-,TRBJ1-2,-
CAIGGGEGTEAFF,TGTGCCATCGGGGGAGGGGAGGGCACTGAAGCTTTCTTT,TRBV10-3,-,TRBJ1-1,-
CASSPSTLSGNTIYF,TGTGCCAGTAGTCCTTCGACACTCTCTGGAAACACCATATATTTT,TRBV19,-,TRBJ1-3,-
CASSEEGTPPYEQYF,TGTGCCAGCAGTGAAGAGGGGACCCCACCCTACGAGCAGTACTTC,TRBV2,-,TRBJ2-7,-
CASSPYRDRGLFGELFF,TGCGCCAGCAGCCCCTACCGAGACAGGGGGCTGTTCGGGGAGCTGTTTTTT,TRBV5-1,-,TRBJ2-2,TRBD1
CASGPVEQGGGYTF,TGTGCTAGTGGTCCCGTGGAACAGGGAGGTGGCTACACCTTC,TRBV12-5,-,TRBJ1-2,-
CASRDRGGNQPQHF,TGTGCCAGCAGAGACAGGGGGGGCAATCAGCCCCAGCATTTT,TRBV6-1,few,TRBJ1-5,TRBD1
CASKPGRGPFTDTQYF,TGTGCCAGCAAGCCGGGGCGGGGGCCTTTCACAGATACGCAGTATTTT,TRBV5-4,-,TRBJ2-3,-
CASSPAGAGGSYEQYF,TGTGCCAGCAGCCCCGCTGGAGCGGGAGGCTCCTACGAGCAGTACTTC,TRBV4-2,-,TRBJ2-7,TRBD2
CASSELHYRIEGYTF,TGTGCCAGCAGTGAATTACACTACCGGATAGAGGGCTACACCTTC,TRBV2,-,TRBJ1-2,-
CASSPGTSGNYEQYF,TGTGCCAGCAGTCCTGGGACTAGCGGGAACTACGAGCAGTACTTC,TRBV27,-,TRBJ2-7,TRBD2
CASSSVSRDSNEKLFF,TGCGCCAGCAGCTCGGTATCCAGGGACTCGAATGAAAAACTGTTTTTT,TRBV5-1,-,TRBJ1-4,-
CATRGRQGDTEAFF,TGTGCCACCCGGGGGAGACAGGGGGACACTGAAGCTTTCTTT,TRBV6-1,-,TRBJ1-1,TRBD1
CASSPSGYFGNTIYF,TGTGCCAGCAGTCCAAGCGGATACTTTGGAAACACCATATATTTT,TRBV28,-,TRBJ1-3,-
CASSPNTGGEQFF,TGTGCCAGCAGTCCCAATACAGGGGGTGAGCAGTTCTTC,TRBV28,once,TRBJ2-1,TRBD1
CASSESGGTNEQFF,TGTGCCAGCAGCGAGTCTGGGGGAACGAATGAGCAGTTCTTC,TRBV6-4,-,TRBJ2-1,-
CASSLDISTGLLHGYTF,TGTGCCAGCAGCTTAGATATCAGTACGGGACTCCTCCATGGCTACACCTTC,TRBV7-9,-,TRBJ1-2,-
CASSLGGTRTEAFF,TGTGCCAGCAGTTTGGGAGGGACGCGGACTGAAGCTTTCTTT,TRBV27,-,TRBJ1-1,-
CASSHIQGASYNEQFF,TGTGCCAGCAGCCACATACAGGGGGCGTCTTACAATGAGCAGTTCTTC,TRBV14,-,TRBJ2-1,TRBD1
CASSPIRRTRDTQETQYF,TGTGCCAGCAGCCCGATCCGCCGGACCCGGGACACACAAGAGACCCAGTACTTC,TRBV5-6,-,TRBJ2-5,-
CASSQEGKSWTSGGYTF,TGTGCCAGCAGCCAAGAGGGGAAGTCCTGGACGTCGGGCGGCTACACCTTC,TRBV14,-,TRBJ1-2,-
CASGPGPTAHAQETQYF,TGTGCTAGTGGTCCCGGACCCACCGCCCACGCTCAAGAGACCCAGTACTTC,TRBV12-5,-,TRBJ2-5,-
CASSQAGTANSPLHF,TGCGCCAGCAGCCAAGCGGGGACAGCGAATTCACCCCTCCACTTT,TRBV4-1,-,TRBJ1-6,TRBD1
CASSRVGLAGDEQYF,TGTGCCAGCAGCCGGGTGGGGCTAGCGGGAGACGAGCAGTACTTC,TRBV7-2,-,TRBJ2-7,TRBD2
CAISEEEAYEQYF,TGTGCCATCAGTGAGGAGGAAGCCTACGAGCAGTACTTC,TRBV10-3,-,TRBJ2-7,-
CASKGGVNYGYTF,TGTGCCAGCAAGGGGGGAGTAAACTATGGCTACACCTTC,TRBV2,-,TRBJ1-2,-
CASSMSGQGVRDIQYF,TGTGCCAGCAGCATGTCGGGACAGGGGGTCCGGGACATTCAGTACTTC,TRBV5-4,-,TRBJ2-4,TRBD1
CASSRDRPTEAFF,TGTGCCAGCAGCCGGGACAGGCCCACTGAAGCTTTCTTT,TRBV5-4,-,TRBJ1-1,TRBD1
CASSVPGLAGGGEQFF,TGTGCCAGCAGTGTCCCGGGACTAGCGGGAGGCGGCGAGCAGTTCTTC,TRBV11-2,once,TRBJ2-1,TRBD2
CASSEALGGGRPYEQYF,TGTGCCAGCAGTGAAGCGCTCGGGGGGGGCCGACCCTACGAGCAGTACTTC,TRBV2,-,TRBJ2-7,TRBD2
CASSSLLFWAQETQYF,TGTGCCAGCAGTTCCCTCCTATTTTGGGCCCAAGAGACCCAGTACTTC,TRBV7-9,-,TRBJ2-5,-
CASSDGRGNQPQHF,TGTGCCAGCAGTGATGGAAGGGGCAATCAGCCCCAGCATTTT,TRBV2,-,TRBJ1-5,-
CASSPIYGGVDTGELFF,TGTGCCAGCAGCCCCATATACGGGGGCGTGGACACCGGGGAGCTGTTTTTT,TRBV7-7,-,TRBJ2-2,-